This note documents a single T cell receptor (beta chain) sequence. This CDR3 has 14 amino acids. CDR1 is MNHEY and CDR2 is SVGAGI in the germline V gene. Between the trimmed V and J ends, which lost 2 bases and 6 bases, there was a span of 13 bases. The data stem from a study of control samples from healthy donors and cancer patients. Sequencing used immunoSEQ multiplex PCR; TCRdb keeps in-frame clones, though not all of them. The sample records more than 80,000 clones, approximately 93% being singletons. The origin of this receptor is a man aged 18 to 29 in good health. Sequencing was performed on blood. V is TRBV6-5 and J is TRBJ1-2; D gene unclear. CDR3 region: CASSYVYRSDGYTF. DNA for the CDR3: TGTGCCAGCAGTTACGTGTACCGGAGTGATGGCTACACCTTC.